This T cell receptor (beta chain) appears in the sequencing data of a study of cytomegalovirus exposure and HLA in healthy donors. Study information: Later analysis reported that the roughly 120 validation repertoires shared the platform of the roughly 630 first-cohort repertoires.

Study-level results: Among TCR sequences, most were rare, though some public TCRs appeared in many donors.

As concerns this clone: Its antigen is not known.

Measured with immunoSEQ multiplex PCR; TCRdb has only the in-frame clones, and not every one. The sample records around 260,000 clones, roughly 88% being singletons. The source material was PBMCs. This sequence was found in a woman aged 25 to 39 in good health and CMV-seronegative.

The CDR3 spells CASSLGLSSTDTQYF. The CDR3, as DNA: TGCGCCAGCAGCTTGGGGCTCTCTAGCACAGATACGCAGTATTTT. The chain combines TRBV5-1 with TRBJ2-3; D ambiguous. The CDR3 spans 15 residues. V was cut by 0 bases and J by 0 bases, with 8 bases left in between. Germline V CDR1 and CDR2: SGHRS, YFSETQ. The full variable domain, with the rest looked up from reference TRBV5-1 and TRBJ2-3, is KAGVTQTPRYLIKTRGQQVTLSCSPISGHRSVSWYQQTPGQGLQFLFEYFSETQRNKGNFPGRFSGRQFSNSRSEMNVSTLELGDSALYLCASSLGLSSTDTQYFGPGTRLTVL.